Given below is one TCR beta chain in context. The antigen remains unidentified. The CDR3 has 16 amino acids. Looked up from germline, CDR1 is MGHRA and CDR2 is YSYEKL. V was pared by 0 bases and J by 3 bases, with 15 bases between. These data belong to a study of somatic mutations in cytotoxic T cells in rheumatoid arthritis. As for the study in general: The authors flow-sorted some V beta antibody-stained T-cell populations at nearly 100% purity, including V beta1+ cells that they sequenced for TCRB.

TCRdb's copy holds only in-frame clones and misses some; the assay was immunoSEQ multiplex PCR. The data show tens of thousands of clones, 85% to 90% seen once. Regarding the study as a whole: The CD8+ clonality of rheumatoid arthritis patients increased with age, whereas that of healthy controls did not. Statistical analysis of the slight TRBV07 underrepresentation in rheumatoid arthritis patients did not adjust for multiple comparisons.

The chain is built from TRBV4-1 and TRBJ2-7, with D hard to call. The clonotype originates from an adult with rheumatoid arthritis. The sample taken for sequencing was CD8+ T cells sorted from blood. CDR3 nucleotide sequence: TGCGCCAGCAGCCAAGATGACACGGGTTTGGTCTACGAGCAGTACTTC. Amino acid sequence: CASSQDDTGLVYEQYF.